This entry describes one T cell receptor (beta chain). Antigen: not known. Though probably carrying unrecorded immune exposures, donors were nominally healthy at sampling. Per the germline V gene, CDR1 is MRHNA and CDR2 is SNTAGT. Between the trimmed V and J ends, which lost 0 bases and 4 bases, there was a span of 10 bases. The CDR3 sequence is 15 residues long. This specimen belongs to a study of cytomegalovirus exposure and HLA in healthy donors. Study information: In a previous analysis, 117 million unique TCR beta sequences were found from roughly 180 million T cells.

PCR employed 60 Vbeta and 13 Jbeta primers. TCRdb's copy holds only in-frame clones and misses some; the assay was immunoSEQ multiplex PCR. This table holds about 200,000 clones, about 88% found once. The study's findings and limits: TCR beta sequences reportedly predicted most subjects' HLA-A and HLA-B alleles accurately.

The chain links TRBV6-4 to TRBJ2-1; D may be TRBD2 (6 bases). The clonotype was recovered from a woman under 40 in good health and CMV-seronegative. Sequenced material: PBMCs. CDR3 protein: CASSDSYGSYNEQFF. CDR3 DNA sequence: TGTGCCAGCAGTGACTCCTACGGGAGTTACAATGAGCAGTTCTTC.